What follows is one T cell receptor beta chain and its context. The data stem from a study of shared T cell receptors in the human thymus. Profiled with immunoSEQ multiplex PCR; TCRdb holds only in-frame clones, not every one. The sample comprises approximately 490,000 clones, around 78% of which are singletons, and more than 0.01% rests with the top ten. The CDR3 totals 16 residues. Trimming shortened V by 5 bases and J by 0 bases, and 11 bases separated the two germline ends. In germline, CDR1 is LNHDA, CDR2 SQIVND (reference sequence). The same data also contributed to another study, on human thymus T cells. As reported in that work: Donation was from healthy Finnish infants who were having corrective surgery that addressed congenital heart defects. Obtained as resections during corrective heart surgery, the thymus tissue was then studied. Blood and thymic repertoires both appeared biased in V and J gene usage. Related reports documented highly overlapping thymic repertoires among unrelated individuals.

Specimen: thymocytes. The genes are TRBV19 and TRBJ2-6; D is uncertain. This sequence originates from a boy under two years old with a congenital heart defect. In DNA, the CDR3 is TGTGCCAGTAGTGCTACTCCGCACTCTGGGGCCAACGTCCTGACTTTC. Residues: CASSATPHSGANVLTF.